Described below is a single T cell receptor beta chain sequence and its context. These data are taken from a study of blood T cell repertoires in COVID-19. The V end was cut by 4 bases, the J end by 9 bases, with 16 bases between. The length of the CDR3 is 13 residues. Germline V gene lookup returns CDR1 SGHRS and CDR2 YFSETQ. The protocol was immunoSEQ multiplex PCR, while the TCRdb copy is restricted to in-frame clones and leaves out a portion. Among 50,000 to 65,000 clones, about 91% were seen once, and the ten largest hold 5.5% to 7.5%. The chain uses TRBV5-1 and TRBJ1-2; D gene unclear. The TCR was taken from an older woman with active or convalescent COVID-19. Sequenced: peripheral blood. The CDR3 here is CASSADGIPSYTF. CDR3 bases: TGCGCCAGCAGCGCGGACGGGATACCCAGCTACACCTTC.